The rows below give T cell receptor beta chains drawn from one sample of a study of response to subunit inactivated influenza vaccine. TCRdb re-analysed the RT-PCR reads in MiXCR, keeping a single row per CDR3 protein. The sample has 800,000 or so distinct CDR3 sequences; 21% are singletons. Sequenced here: PBMCs from blood, sampled more than 4 days after vaccination. These TCRs come from a man in his fifties who received an inactivated influenza vaccine. Each CDR3 is given with its conserved first and last residue. The D gene is left open where the match is weak. Part of the rows lack a size; the others show once, few, many or a class for expanded clones.

abundance	d_gene	j_gene	v_gene	CDR3nt	CDR3aa
.	TRBD1	TRBJ1-2	TRBV7-9	TGTGCCAGCAGCACAACAGGGGACTATGGCTACACCTTC	CASSTTGDYGYTF
many	.	TRBJ2-4	TRBV7-2	TGTGCCAGCAGCTCCGCCGTGGGGGCCAAAAACATTCAGTACTTC	CASSSAVGAKNIQYF
.	TRBD1	TRBJ2-6	TRBV5-1	TGCGCCAGCAGCCCAACCGGGACAGGGAAAACTGGGGCCAACGTCCTGACTTTC	CASSPTGTGKTGANVLTF
.	.	TRBJ1-6	TRBV5-5	TGTGCCAGCAGCTACCGGGACGGCTATAATTCACCCCTCCACTTT	CASSYRDGYNSPLHF
few	TRBD2	TRBJ2-3	TRBV5-1	TGCGCCAGCAGCCCCGGGACTAGAAGCACAGATACGCAGTATTTT	CASSPGTRSTDTQYF
.	.	TRBJ2-2	TRBV20-1	TGCAGTGCTAGTATAGGGTTAAACACCGGGGAGCTGTTTTTT	CSASIGLNTGELFF
few	.	TRBJ1-1	TRBV6-2/TRBV6-3	TGTGCCAGCAGTTACAGACCGGGACATAGCATGAACACTGAAGCTTTCTTT	CASSYRPGHSMNTEAFF
many	TRBD2	TRBJ2-3	TRBV4-1	TGCGCCAGCAGCCAAGGTCTTAGCGGGGGATACACAGATACGCAGTATTTT	CASSQGLSGGYTDTQYF
.	TRBD2	TRBJ2-3	TRBV29-1	TGCAGCGTTACTAACGGGGGGAGCACAGATACGCAGTATTTT	CSVTNGGSTDTQYF
.	TRBD1	TRBJ2-3	TRBV14	TGTGCCAGCAGCCAGGGAGACAGGGATACAGATACGCAGTATTTT	CASSQGDRDTDTQYF
.	TRBD2	TRBJ2-7	TRBV11-2	TGTGCCAGCACCAAGGGGGCTAGCGGGAGGTTTGGTTACGAGCAGTACTTC	CASTKGASGRFGYEQYF
.	TRBD1	TRBJ2-2	TRBV4-3	TGCGCCAGCAGCCCCTGGCCCATGGGAGACAGGGTCGGGGAGCTGTTTTTT	CASSPWPMGDRVGELFF
few	.	TRBJ2-5	TRBV6-1	TGTGCCAGCAGGACGGGACGTAGGGGGACCCAGTACTTC	CASRTGRRGTQYF
few	.	TRBJ2-7	TRBV12-3/TRBV12-4	TGTGCCAGCAGTTTATACGAGTCCTACGAGCAGTACTTC	CASSLYESYEQYF
few	.	TRBJ2-7	TRBV11-2	TGTGCCAGCAGCGAAAAGACAGGTGGGGAGCAGTACTTC	CASSEKTGGEQYF
.	TRBD2	TRBJ2-1	TRBV20-1	TGCAGTGCTATCCAGAGAGGTGCTAGCGGGAGAAGGAATGAGCAGTTCTTC	CSAIQRGASGRRNEQFF
.	.	TRBJ2-5	TRBV5-1	TGCGCCAGCAGCGCGGGCCTCCTGTCGGGGTCCCAAGAGACCCAGTACTTC	CASSAGLLSGSQETQYF
few	TRBD1	TRBJ2-2	TRBV5-6	TGTGCCAGCAGCTTGGACAGGGGGCGCGTTGTTTCCGGGGAGCTGTTTTTT	CASSLDRGRVVSGELFF
few	.	TRBJ2-1	TRBV5-1	TGCGCCAGCAGCTTTGACCAGGGTTTGCAGTTCTTC	CASSFDQGLQFF
few	.	TRBJ2-1	TRBV6-5	TGTGCCAGCAGTTACTCCCGGGGACCCTACAATGAGCAGTTCTTC	CASSYSRGPYNEQFF
few	TRBD1	TRBJ2-5	TRBV15	TGTGCCACCAGCGGAGAATTGACAGGGTTTGACCAAGAGACCCAGTACTTC	CATSGELTGFDQETQYF
few	.	TRBJ1-2	TRBV18	TGTGCCAGCTCGCGTAACCCGGGGGACTATGGCTACACCTTC	CASSRNPGDYGYTF
.	.	TRBJ1-1	TRBV4-2	TGTGCCAGCAGCCCCGGGGAGTTTAGGAACACTGAAGCTTTCTTT	CASSPGEFRNTEAFF
.	TRBD2	TRBJ2-5	TRBV5-1	TGCGCCAGCAGCTTGACGGTGTCGGGAGGGGAGACCCAGTACTTC	CASSLTVSGGETQYF
.	.	TRBJ2-2	TRBV7-9	TGTGCCAGCAGCTTAATTTCCAGGTCGAACACCGGGGAGCTGTTTTTT	CASSLISRSNTGELFF
.	TRBD1	TRBJ2-7	TRBV7-9	TGTGCCAGCAGCCCTACTACGGGACAGCCTTACGAGCAGTACTTC	CASSPTTGQPYEQYF
few	.	TRBJ2-7	TRBV27	TGTGCCAGCAGTCCCTTGGGTAGTCACTACGAGCAGTACTTC	CASSPLGSHYEQYF